This TCR beta chain comes out of a study of shared clonotypes between healthy human individuals. CDR1 and CDR2 (germline): GTSNPN, SVGIG (reference sequence). V was pared by 2 bases and J by 1 base, with 11 bases between. The CDR3 consists of 15 residues. Generated by immunoSEQ multiplex PCR, the TCRdb table keeps only in-frame clones and is missing some. The table shows some 790,000 clones, with about two thirds occurring only once. This TCR was sampled from a young woman in good health. Sequencing was performed on memory CD4+ T cells sorted from blood. Subset: CD45RA-negative fraction. The genes are TRBV30 and TRBJ2-2; either TRBD1 or TRBD2 may supply D (5 bases each). The DNA of the CDR3 is TGTGCCTGGAGTTTAGGGACGGAGAACACCGGGGAGCTGTTTTTT. Its protein product is CAWSLGTENTGELFF.